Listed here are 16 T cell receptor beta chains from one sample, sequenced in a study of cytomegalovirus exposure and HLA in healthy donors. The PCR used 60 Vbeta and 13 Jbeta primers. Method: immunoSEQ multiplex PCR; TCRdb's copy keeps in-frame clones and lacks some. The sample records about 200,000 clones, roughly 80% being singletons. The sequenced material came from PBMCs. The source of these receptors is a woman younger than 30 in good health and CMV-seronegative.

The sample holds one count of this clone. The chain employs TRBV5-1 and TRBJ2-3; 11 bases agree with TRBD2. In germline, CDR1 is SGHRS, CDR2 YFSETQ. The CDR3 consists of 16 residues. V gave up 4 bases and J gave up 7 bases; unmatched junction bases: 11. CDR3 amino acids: CASSIGLAGGINTQYF. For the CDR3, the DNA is TGCGCCAGCAGCATCGGACTAGCGGGTGGGATAAATACGCAGTATTTT.

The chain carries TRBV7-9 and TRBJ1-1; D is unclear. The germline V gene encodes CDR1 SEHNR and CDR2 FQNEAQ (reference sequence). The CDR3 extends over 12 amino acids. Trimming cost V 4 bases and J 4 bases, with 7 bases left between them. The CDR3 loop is CASSWASTEAFF. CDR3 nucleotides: TGTGCCAGCAGCTGGGCCAGCACTGAAGCTTTCTTT.

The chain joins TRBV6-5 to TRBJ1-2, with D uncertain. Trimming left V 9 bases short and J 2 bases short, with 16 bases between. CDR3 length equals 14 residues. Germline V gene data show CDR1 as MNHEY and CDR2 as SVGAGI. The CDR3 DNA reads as TGTGCCAGTCGGGGAAGGGAAGAAAACTATGGCTACACCTTC. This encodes CASRGREENYGYTF.

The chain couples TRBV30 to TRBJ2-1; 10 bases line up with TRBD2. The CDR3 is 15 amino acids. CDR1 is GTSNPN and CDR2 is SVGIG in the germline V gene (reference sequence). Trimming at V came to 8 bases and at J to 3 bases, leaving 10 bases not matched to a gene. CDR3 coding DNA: TGTGCCGGATCCCCTTTAGCGGGGGGCTACAATGAGCAGTTCTTC. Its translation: CAGSPLAGGYNEQFF.

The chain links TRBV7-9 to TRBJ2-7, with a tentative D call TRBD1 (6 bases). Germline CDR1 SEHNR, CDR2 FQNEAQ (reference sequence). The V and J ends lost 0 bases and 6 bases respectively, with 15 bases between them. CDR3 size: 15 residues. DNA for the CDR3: TGTGCCAGCAGCTTAGCGTCCGCAGGGGTGGGCGAGCAGTACTTC. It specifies CASSLASAGVGEQYF. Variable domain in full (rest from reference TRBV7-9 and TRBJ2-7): DTGVSQNPRHKITKRGQNVTFRCDPISEHNRLYWYRQTLGQGPEFLTYFQNEAQLEKSRLLSDRFSAERPKGSFSTLEIQRTEQGDSAMYLCASSLASAGVGEQYFGPGTRLTVT.

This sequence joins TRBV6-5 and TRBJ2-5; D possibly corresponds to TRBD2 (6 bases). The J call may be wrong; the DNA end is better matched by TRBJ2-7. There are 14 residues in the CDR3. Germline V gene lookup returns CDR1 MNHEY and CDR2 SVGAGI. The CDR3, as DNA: TGTGCCAGCAGTTACTCGAGGGAGGCCTACGAGCAGTACTTC. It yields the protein CASSYSREAYEQYF.

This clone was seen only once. CDR3 sequence (DNA): TGTGCCAGCACCCCAGTGGGGGGAGAACAGCAGTTCTTC. It specifies CASTPVGGEQQFF. This chain joins TRBV27 and TRBJ2-1; perhaps TRBD2 as D (6 bases). The CDR3 loop spans 13 amino acids. Between the trimmed V and J ends, which lost 7 bases and 11 bases, there was a span of 18 bases. Germline assignment: CDR1 MNHEY and CDR2 SMNVEV (reference sequence).

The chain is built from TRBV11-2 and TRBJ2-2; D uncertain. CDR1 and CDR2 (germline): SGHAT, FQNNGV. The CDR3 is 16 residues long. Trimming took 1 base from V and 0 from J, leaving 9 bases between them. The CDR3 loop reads CASSLVKAANTGELFF. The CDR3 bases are TGTGCCAGCAGCTTAGTCAAGGCGGCGAACACCGGGGAGCTGTTTTTT.

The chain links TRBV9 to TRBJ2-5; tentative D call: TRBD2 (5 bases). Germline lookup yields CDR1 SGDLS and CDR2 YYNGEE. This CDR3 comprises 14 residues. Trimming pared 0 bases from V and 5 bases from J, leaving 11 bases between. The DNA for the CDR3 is TGTGCCAGCAGCGTAGGGACTTGGCAGGAGACCCAGTACTTC. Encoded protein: CASSVGTWQETQYF. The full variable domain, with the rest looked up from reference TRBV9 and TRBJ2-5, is DSGVTQTPKHLITATGQRVTLRCSPRSGDLSVYWYQQSLDQGLQFLIQYYNGEERAKGNILERFSAQQFPDLHSELNLSSLELGDSALYFCASSVGTWQETQYFGPGTRLLVL.

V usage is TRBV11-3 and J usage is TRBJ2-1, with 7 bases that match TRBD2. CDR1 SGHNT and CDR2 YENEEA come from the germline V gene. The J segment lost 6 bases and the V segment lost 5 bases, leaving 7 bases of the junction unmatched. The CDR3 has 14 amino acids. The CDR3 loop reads CASSKDGTTNEQFF. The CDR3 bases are TGTGCCAGCAGCAAAGACGGGACTACCAATGAGCAGTTCTTC. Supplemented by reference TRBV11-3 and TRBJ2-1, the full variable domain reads EAGVVQSPRYKIIEKKQPVAFWCNPISGHNTLYWYLQNLGQGPELLIRYENEEAVDDSQLPKDRFSAERLKGVDSTLKIQPAELGDSAVYLCASSKDGTTNEQFFGPGTRLTVL.

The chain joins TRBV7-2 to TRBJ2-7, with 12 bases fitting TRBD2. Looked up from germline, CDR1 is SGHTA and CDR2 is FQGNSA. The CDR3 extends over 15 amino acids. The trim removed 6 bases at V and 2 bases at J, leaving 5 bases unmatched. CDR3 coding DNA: TGTGCCAGCAGTCCCGGACTAGCGGGGACCTACGAGCAGTACTTC. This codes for CASSPGLAGTYEQYF.

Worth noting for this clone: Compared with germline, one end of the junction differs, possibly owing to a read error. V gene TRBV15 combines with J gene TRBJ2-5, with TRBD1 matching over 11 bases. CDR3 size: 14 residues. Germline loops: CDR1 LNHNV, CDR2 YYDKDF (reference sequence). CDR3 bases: TGCGCTACAGGACAGGGGGCGTATTTAGAGACCCAGTACTTC. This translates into CATGQGAYLETQYF.

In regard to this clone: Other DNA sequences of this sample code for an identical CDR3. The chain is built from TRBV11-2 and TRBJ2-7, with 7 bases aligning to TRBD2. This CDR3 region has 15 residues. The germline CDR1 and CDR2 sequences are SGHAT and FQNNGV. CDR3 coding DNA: TGCGCCAGCAGCCCACGTGGCGGGAGAGGCTACGAGCAGTACGTC. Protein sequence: CASSPRGGRGYEQYV.

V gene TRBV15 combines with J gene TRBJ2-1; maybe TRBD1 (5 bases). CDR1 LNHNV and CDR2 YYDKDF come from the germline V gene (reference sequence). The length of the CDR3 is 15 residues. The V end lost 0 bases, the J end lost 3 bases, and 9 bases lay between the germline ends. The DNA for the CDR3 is TGTGCCACCAGCAGAGATTTTAGGGGCTACAATGAGCAGTTCTTC. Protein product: CATSRDFRGYNEQFF.

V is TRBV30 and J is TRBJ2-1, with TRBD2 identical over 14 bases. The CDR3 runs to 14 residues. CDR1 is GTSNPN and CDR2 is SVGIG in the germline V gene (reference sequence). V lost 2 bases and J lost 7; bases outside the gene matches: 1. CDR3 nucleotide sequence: TGTGCCTGGAGTCGGACTAGCGGGAGGAATGAGCAGTTCTTC. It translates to CAWSRTSGRNEQFF.

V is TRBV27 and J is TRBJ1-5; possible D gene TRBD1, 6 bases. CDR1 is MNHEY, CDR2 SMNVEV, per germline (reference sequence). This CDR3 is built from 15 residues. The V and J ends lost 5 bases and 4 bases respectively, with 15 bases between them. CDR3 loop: CASSPSGGPNQPQHF. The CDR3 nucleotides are TGTGCCAGCAGTCCGTCGGGGGGCCCTAATCAGCCCCAGCATTTT.